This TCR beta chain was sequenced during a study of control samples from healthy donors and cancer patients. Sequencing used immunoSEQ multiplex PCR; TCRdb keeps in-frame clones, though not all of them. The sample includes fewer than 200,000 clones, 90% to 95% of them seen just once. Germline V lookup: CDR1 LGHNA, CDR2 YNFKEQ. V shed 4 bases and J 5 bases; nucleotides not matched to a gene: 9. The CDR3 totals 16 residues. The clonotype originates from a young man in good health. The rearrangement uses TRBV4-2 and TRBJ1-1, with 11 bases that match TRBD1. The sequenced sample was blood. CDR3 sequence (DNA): TGTGCCAGCAGCCTGGACCCCGGGACAGGGGGGACTGAAGCTTTCTTT. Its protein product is CASSLDPGTGGTEAFF.